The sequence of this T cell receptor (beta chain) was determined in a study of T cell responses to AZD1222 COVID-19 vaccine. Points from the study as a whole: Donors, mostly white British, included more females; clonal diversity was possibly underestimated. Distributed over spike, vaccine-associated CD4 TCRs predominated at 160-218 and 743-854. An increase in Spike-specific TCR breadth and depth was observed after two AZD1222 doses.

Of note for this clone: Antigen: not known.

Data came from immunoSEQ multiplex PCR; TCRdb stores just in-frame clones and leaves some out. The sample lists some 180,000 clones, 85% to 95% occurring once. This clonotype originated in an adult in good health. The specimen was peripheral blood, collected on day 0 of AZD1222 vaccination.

In nucleotides, the CDR3 is TGTGCCAGCAGCGATCAACCGGGACAGGGGATTTATGGCTACACCTTC. Amino acid sequence: CASSDQPGQGIYGYTF. The chain is built from TRBV12-1 and TRBJ1-2; the table assigns TRBD1, which was not confirmed against the DNA. TRBV12-1 is a listed pseudogene. This CDR3 is 16 amino acids long.